The 3 T cell receptor beta chains in this list originate from one sample, sequenced in a study of early T cells in non-severe SARS-CoV-2 infection (dated by TCRdb to about 2021). Library preparation was by 5' RACE. These reads were obtained on a NextSeq 500. Through fastp at Q25 and MiXCR, TCRdb rebuilt clones from the public reads, retaining in-frame beta chains. Each CDR3 protein gets just one entry, which takes the most common genes and DNA from the rows behind it. This sample is represented by around 77,000 distinct CDR3 sequences; around 15% of them were singletons. The ten largest clones capture roughly 3.7% of the sample. This material consisted of whole blood, taken at baseline. The receptors here all came from an adult who was a healthcare worker with PCR-confirmed SARS-CoV-2 infection or an uninfected control (not recorded which).

The chain combines TRBV28 with TRBJ1-1; tentative D call: TRBD1 (5 bases). Per the germline V gene, CDR1 is MDHEN and CDR2 is SYDVKM. The ends were cut back, 2 bases at V and 6 bases at J, with 16 bases in the middle. The CDR3 length is 15 residues. The DNA for the CDR3 is TGTGCCAGCAGTTTACCCAACACGGGGGGGGCTGAAGCTTTCTTT. It specifies CASSLPNTGGAEAFF.

V is TRBV20-1 and J is TRBJ1-4, with TRBD1 identical over 11 bases. This CDR3 is built from 15 residues. The germline CDR1 and CDR2 sequences are DFQATT and SNEGSKA (reference sequence). With V trimmed by 3 bases and J by 7 bases, 7 bases remained unmatched. CDR3: CSARVGQGAFEKLFF. Here the CDR3 DNA reads TGCAGTGCTAGGGTCGGACAGGGGGCTTTTGAAAAACTGTTTTTT.

The chain is built from TRBV2 and TRBJ1-1, with D hard to call. This CDR3 region has 11 residues. Per the germline V gene, CDR1 is SNHLY and CDR2 is FYNNEI. V gave up 6 bases and J gave up 8 bases, with 10 bases separating them. The CDR3 reads CASRERGEAFF. For the CDR3, the DNA is TGTGCCAGCAGGGAACGAGGGGAAGCTTTCTTT.